The rows below give T cell receptor beta chains drawn from one sample of a study of human T cells and chemical hapten exposure. TCRdb analysed the RACE reads with MiXCR anew, one entry per CDR3 protein. The sample has tens of thousands of distinct CDR3 sequences, over 3.5% seen once. The source material was whole blood. These receptors all stem from a female donor in good health. Some clones in this sample may be carry-over from other donors' samples. Both conserved end residues are part of each CDR3. A D gene is named only where the DNA matches it firmly. Clone size is not always given. Where it is, it says once, few, many or a class for expanded clones.

J gene | D gene | V gene | clone size | CDR3 DNA | CDR3 protein
TRBJ1-6 | - | TRBV9 | many | TGTGCCAGCAGCGTAGGGGGTGACAATTCACCCCTCCACTTT | CASSVGGDNSPLHF
TRBJ2-5 | - | TRBV30 | - | TGTGCCTACGGTTATCTGGGCAGACAAGAGACCCAGTACTTC | CAYGYLGRQETQYF
TRBJ2-2 | TRBD2 | TRBV12-3/TRBV12-4 | many | TGTGCCAGCAGACCCCTAGCGGGGGGGCCAAACACCGGGGAGCTGTTTTTT | CASRPLAGGPNTGELFF
TRBJ2-7 | TRBD2 | TRBV2 | - | TGTGCCAGCAGTCCCGGACTAGCGGGGGGGAACTACGAGCAGTACTTC | CASSPGLAGGNYEQYF
TRBJ2-3 | TRBD2 | TRBV5-4 | - | TGTGCCAGCAGCTTGTACTCGGGGGGGCGCGCAGATACGCAGTATTTT | CASSLYSGGRADTQYF
TRBJ1-5 | TRBD1 | TRBV12-3/TRBV12-4 | many | TGTGCCAGCAGTTTAACACAGGGGGTTTTACAGCCCCAGCATTTT | CASSLTQGVLQPQHF
TRBJ1-3 | - | TRBV6-5 | - | TGTGCCAGCAGAACAAGCCAGGGTCGCTCTGGAAACACCATATATTTT | CASRTSQGRSGNTIYF
TRBJ1-2 | - | TRBV18 | many | TGTGCCAGCTCCCCACAGTTGGAAGAGGACTATGGCTACACCTTC | CASSPQLEEDYGYTF
TRBJ1-5 | - | TRBV5-5 | many | TGTGCCAGCAGCTCGGTTGCGGGAGTCAATCAGCCCCAGCATTTT | CASSSVAGVNQPQHF
TRBJ1-6 | - | TRBV5-5 | few | TGTGCCAGCAGCTTTGAACGGACAGCAAGCTCCTATAATTCACCCCTCCACTTT | CASSFERTASSYNSPLHF
TRBJ1-4 | TRBD1 | TRBV20-1 | few | TGCAGTGCTAGACCCCCGGGACAGAAACTGTTTTTT | CSARPPGQKLFF
TRBJ1-4 | TRBD1 | TRBV5-1 | many | TGCGCCAGCAGTACAGGGACAGGAAGGGGTGAAAAACTGTTTTTT | CASSTGTGRGEKLFF
TRBJ1-3 | - | TRBV20-1 | many | TGCAGTGCTAGAGACAGACCCGGAAACACCATATATTTT | CSARDRPGNTIYF
TRBJ2-7 | - | TRBV13 | few | TGTGCCAGCAGCTCGGGCCCTTACGAGCAGTACTTC | CASSSGPYEQYF
TRBJ2-1 | - | TRBV12-5 | many | TGTGCTAGTGGTTTGTCCAGGGGATTCCAGTTCTTC | CASGLSRGFQFF
TRBJ2-2 | TRBD1 | TRBV7-2 | few | TGTGCCAGCAAAGGACAGGGTCACACCGGGGAGCTGTTTTTT | CASKGQGHTGELFF
TRBJ2-3 | TRBD2 | TRBV5-1 | many | TGCGCCAGCAGCTTAGGCGGGGGGTCCCGAGATACGCAGTATTTT | CASSLGGGSRDTQYF
TRBJ1-3 | - | TRBV3-1 | many | TGTGCCAGCAGCCATCGAGACGAACGATTCTCTGGAAACACCATATATTTT | CASSHRDERFSGNTIYF
TRBJ1-1 | - | TRBV5-1 | - | TGCGCCAGCAGCTTTGGCCTCTTGAACACTGAAGCTTTCTTT | CASSFGLLNTEAFF
TRBJ2-1 | TRBD2 | TRBV12-3/TRBV12-4 | many | TGTGCCAGCAGCGAGGGTAGCGGGGCCCTAGTTGAGCAGTTCTTC | CASSEGSGALVEQFF
TRBJ2-1 | - | TRBV28 | many | TGTGCCAGCAGTCCCCAACCAGATTACAATGAGCAGTTCTTC | CASSPQPDYNEQFF
TRBJ2-1 | - | TRBV5-5 | many | TGTGCCAGCAGCTTATTGATTAGGGCGGAGTACAATGAGCAGTTCTTC | CASSLLIRAEYNEQFF
TRBJ1-6 | - | TRBV3-1 | - | TGTGCCAGCAGCCGGGGGTTCTCGACTGGTAATTCACCCCTCCACTTT | CASSRGFSTGNSPLHF
TRBJ2-1 | TRBD2 | TRBV19 | - | TGTGCCAGTAGCCCTGGACTAGCGGGGGAATTACCTGAGCAGTTCTTC | CASSPGLAGELPEQFF
TRBJ2-3 | - | TRBV3-1 | many | TGTGCCAGCAGCCCTCGATTAGCAGGGTACACAGATACGCAGTATTTT | CASSPRLAGYTDTQYF
TRBJ1-3 | - | TRBV18 | many | TGTGCCAGCTCACCAAGAAGGGTAGAGTGGAACACCATATATTTT | CASSPRRVEWNTIYF
TRBJ2-5 | - | TRBV7-2 | many | TGTGCCAGCAGCCCGCAATCGGGTCTGTCGTCGGAGACCCAGTACTTC | CASSPQSGLSSETQYF